This entry describes one TCR beta chain. Its cognate antigen is unknown. This sample was included in a study of spatial heterogeneity in lung cancer. Study-level information: Consistent detection of more beta-chain than alpha-chain sequences was observed. Study observations and caveats: At tumor resection, ubiquitous expanded TCRs were detected in blood more often than later.

Time point noted: sample taken at primary tumor resection. Whole RNA from tumor, nontumor lung or frozen PBMC was sequenced unsorted. The donors, around 72 patients with untreated early-stage non-small cell lung cancer, provided the samples. Single TCR cDNA molecules each had their own unique molecular identifier. TCRdb processed the 5' RACE reads anew with MiXCR; each CDR3 protein has one entry. This table holds 39,000 or so distinct CDR3 sequences, around 7% found once. Germline V gives CDR1 LGHNA, CDR2 YSLEER. V shed 0 bases and J shed 4 bases, with 12 bases lying between them. The CDR3 covers 15 residues.

This clonotype was sampled from a male donor with early-stage non-small cell lung cancer. The sequences come from PBMCs, collected at surgery. The rearrangement links TRBV4-3 to TRBJ1-2; D gene ambiguous. The CDR3: CASSQDHGQLYGYTF. The CDR3 nucleotides read TGCGCCAGCAGCCAAGATCATGGGCAGCTCTATGGCTACACCTTC.